The clone carrying this T cell receptor (beta chain) was found many times. The antigen is not known. A process of 5'RACE template switching, which added a universal primer site and UMIs, was used to make TCR cDNA. TCRdb independently ran MiXCR on the 5' RACE reads; one entry per CDR3 protein. The table lists about 210,000 distinct CDR3 sequences, less than 3.5% of them singletons. This sample stems from a study of T cells after yellow fever vaccination. Notes on the study in general: Post-booster repertoires contained most primary-vaccination clones again (around 96% CD4, 85% to 90% CD8). The secondary response was weaker but peaked faster, day 5 versus 15.

V gave up 1 base and J gave up 0 bases, with 13 bases separating them. CDR1 SGHTA and CDR2 FQGNSA come from the germline V gene. CDR3 size: 17 residues. This receptor was taken from a man between 18 and 35 years old who received the YFV17D yellow fever vaccine. The specimen was CD4+ T cells sorted from PBMCs, collected 10 days after the yellow fever booster vaccination. This sequence joins TRBV7-2 and TRBJ1-5, with D unclear. CDR3 region: CASSLVGTVYSNQPQHF. The CDR3, as DNA: TGTGCCAGCAGCTTAGTGGGCACGGTTTATAGCAATCAGCCCCAGCATTTT.